This TCR beta chain was documented in a study of beta chain features in type 1 diabetes. Study-level findings and limits: Shorter templates might be favored by PCR, equally in patients and controls.

This CDR3 comprises 14 residues. Trimming took 3 bases from V and 3 from J; bases not matched to a gene: 3. Germline lookup yields CDR1 SQVTM and CDR2 ANQGSEA. This clone was recorded at least ten times. The antigen is unknown. Isolated RNA was reverse transcribed in full, so expressed TCRB transcripts were sequenced. Several million reads were obtained on average from naive, central memory and regulatory T cell samples. Generated by immunoSEQ multiplex PCR, the TCRdb table keeps only in-frame clones and is missing some. Among roughly 400,000 clones, about 14% were seen once, and the ten largest hold roughly 0.035%.

Sequencing was carried out using naive CD4+ T cells from blood. The chain is built from TRBV29-1 and TRBJ2-1; 9 bases are shared with TRBD2. The receptor was derived from a man in his thirties or forties in good health. CDR3 region: CSVDGLASYNEQFF. The CDR3 coding sequence is TGCAGCGTTGATGGACTAGCGAGCTACAATGAGCAGTTCTTC.